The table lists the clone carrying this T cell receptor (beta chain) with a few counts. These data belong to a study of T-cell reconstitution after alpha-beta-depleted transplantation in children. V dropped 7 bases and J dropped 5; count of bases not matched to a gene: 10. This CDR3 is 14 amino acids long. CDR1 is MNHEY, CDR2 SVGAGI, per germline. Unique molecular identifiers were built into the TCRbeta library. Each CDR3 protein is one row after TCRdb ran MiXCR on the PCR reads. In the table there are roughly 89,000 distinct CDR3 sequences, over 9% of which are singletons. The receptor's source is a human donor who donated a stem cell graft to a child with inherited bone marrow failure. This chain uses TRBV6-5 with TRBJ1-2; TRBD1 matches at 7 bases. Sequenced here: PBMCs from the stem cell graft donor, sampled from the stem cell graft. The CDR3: CASTGDRAGYGYTF. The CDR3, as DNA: TGTGCCAGCACCGGCGACAGGGCTGGATATGGCTACACCTTC.